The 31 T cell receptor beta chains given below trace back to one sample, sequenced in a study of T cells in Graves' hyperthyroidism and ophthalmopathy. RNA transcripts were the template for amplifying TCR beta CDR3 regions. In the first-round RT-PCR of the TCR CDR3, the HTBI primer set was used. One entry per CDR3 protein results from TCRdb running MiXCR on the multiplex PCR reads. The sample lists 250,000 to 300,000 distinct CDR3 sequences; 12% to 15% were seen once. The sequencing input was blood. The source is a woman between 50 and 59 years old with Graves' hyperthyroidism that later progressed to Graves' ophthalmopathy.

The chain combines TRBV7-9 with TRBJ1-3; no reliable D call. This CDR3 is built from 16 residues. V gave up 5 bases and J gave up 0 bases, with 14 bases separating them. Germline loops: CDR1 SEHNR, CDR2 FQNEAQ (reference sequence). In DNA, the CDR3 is TGTGCCAGCAGCCCCGCTCCCTGGAACTCTGGAAACACCATATATTTT. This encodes CASSPAPWNSGNTIYF.

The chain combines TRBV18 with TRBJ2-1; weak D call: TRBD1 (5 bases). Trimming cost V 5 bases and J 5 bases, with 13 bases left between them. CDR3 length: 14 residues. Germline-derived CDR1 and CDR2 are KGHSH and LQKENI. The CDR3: CASSMAGKDNEQFF. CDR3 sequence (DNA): TGTGCCAGCTCAATGGCAGGGAAGGACAATGAGCAGTTCTTC. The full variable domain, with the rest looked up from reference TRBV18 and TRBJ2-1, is NAGVMQNPRHLVRRRGQEARLRCSPMKGHSHVYWYRQLPEEGLKFMVYLQKENIIDESGMPKERFSAEFPKEGPSILRIQQVVRGDSAAYFCASSMAGKDNEQFFGPGTRLTVL.

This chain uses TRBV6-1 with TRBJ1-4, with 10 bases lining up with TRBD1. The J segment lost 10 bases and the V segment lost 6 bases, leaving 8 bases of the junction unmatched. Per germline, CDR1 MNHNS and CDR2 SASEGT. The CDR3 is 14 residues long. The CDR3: CASSPGTGEGKLFF. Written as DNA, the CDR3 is TGTGCCAGCAGCCCTGGGACAGGGGAAGGAAAACTGTTTTTT.

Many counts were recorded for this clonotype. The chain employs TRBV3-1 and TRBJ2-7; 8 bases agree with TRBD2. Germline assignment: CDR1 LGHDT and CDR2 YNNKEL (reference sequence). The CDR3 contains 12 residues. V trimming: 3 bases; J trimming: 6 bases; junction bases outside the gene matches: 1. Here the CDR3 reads CASSQGTSEQYF. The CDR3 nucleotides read TGTGCCAGCAGCCAGGGGACTAGCGAGCAGTACTTC.

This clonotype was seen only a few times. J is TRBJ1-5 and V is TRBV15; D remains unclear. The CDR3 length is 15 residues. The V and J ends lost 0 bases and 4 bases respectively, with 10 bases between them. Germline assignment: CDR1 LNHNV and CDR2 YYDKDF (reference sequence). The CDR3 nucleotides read TGTGCCACCAGCAGAGATCGGGCACGAAATCAGCCCCAGCATTTT. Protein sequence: CATSRDRARNQPQHF.

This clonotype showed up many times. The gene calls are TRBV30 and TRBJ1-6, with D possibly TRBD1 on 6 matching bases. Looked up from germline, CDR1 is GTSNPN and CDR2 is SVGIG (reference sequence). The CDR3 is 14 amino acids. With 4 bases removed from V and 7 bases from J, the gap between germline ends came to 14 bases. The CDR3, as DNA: TGTGCCTGGAACCCAGGGGCCTGGAATTCACCCCTCCACTTT. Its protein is CAWNPGAWNSPLHF.

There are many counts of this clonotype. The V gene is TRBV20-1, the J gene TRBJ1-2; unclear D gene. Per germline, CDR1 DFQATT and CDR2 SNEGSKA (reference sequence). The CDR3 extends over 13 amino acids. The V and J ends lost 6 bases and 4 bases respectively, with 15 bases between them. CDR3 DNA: TGCAGTGCCGAAGGTTTCAGTCTCTATGGCTACACCTTC. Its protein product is CSAEGFSLYGYTF.

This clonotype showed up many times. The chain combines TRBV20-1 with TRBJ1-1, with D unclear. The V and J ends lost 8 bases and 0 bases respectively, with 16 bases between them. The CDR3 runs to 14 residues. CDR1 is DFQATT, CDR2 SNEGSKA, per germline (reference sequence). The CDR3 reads CSPRTVPMNTEAFF. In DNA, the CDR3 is TGCAGTCCAAGGACTGTACCTATGAACACTGAAGCTTTCTTT.

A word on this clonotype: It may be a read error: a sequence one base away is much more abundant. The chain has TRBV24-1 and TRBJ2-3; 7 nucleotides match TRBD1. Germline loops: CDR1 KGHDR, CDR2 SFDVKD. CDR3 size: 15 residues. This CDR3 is CATSDFREGTDMQYF. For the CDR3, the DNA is TGTGCCACCAGTGATTTTAGAGAGGGGACAGATATGCAGTATTTT.

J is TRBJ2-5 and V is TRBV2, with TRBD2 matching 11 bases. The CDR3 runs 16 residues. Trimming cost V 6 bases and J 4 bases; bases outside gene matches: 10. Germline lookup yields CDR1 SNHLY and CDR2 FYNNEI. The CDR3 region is CASRGGSGRASETQYF. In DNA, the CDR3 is TGTGCCAGCAGAGGAGGTAGCGGGAGGGCCTCAGAGACCCAGTACTTC.

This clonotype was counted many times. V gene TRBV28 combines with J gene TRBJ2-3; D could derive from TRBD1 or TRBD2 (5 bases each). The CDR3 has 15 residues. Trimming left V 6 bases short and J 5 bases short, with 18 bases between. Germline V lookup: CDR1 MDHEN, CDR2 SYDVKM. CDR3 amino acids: CASSPLGERGDTQYF. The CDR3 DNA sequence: TGTGCCAGCAGCCCCCTGGGGGAGAGGGGAGATACGCAGTATTTT.

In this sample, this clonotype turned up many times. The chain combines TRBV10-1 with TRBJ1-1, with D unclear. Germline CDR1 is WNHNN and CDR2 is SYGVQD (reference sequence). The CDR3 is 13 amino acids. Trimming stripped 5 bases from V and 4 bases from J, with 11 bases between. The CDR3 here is CASSKTPGTEAFF. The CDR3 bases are TGCGCCAGCAGTAAGACCCCAGGCACTGAAGCTTTCTTT.

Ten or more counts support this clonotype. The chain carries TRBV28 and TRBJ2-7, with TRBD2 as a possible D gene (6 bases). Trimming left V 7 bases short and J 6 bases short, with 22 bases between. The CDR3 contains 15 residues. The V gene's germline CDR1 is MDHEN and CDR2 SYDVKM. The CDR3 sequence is CASNGAGAGDREQYF. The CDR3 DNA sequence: TGTGCCAGCAACGGTGCAGGAGCGGGCGACCGCGAGCAGTACTTC. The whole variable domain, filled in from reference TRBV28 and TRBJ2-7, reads DVKVTQSSRYLVKRTGEKVFLECVQDMDHENMFWYRQDPGLGLRLIYFSYDVKMKEKGDIPEGYSVSREKKERFSLILESASTNQTSMYLCASNGAGAGDREQYFGPGTRLTVT.

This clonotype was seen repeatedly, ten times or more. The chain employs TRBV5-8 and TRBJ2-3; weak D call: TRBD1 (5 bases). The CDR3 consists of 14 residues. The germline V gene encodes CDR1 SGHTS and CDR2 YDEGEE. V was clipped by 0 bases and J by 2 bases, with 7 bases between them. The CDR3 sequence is CASSLEGPTDTQYF. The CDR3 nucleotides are TGTGCCAGCAGCTTGGAGGGGCCCACAGATACGCAGTATTTT.

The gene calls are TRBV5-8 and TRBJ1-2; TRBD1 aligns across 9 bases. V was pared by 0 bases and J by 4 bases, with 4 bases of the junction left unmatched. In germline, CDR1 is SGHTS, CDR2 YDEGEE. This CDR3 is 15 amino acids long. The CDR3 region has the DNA TGTGCCAGCAGCTTGGGGGACAGGGTCGTCTATGGCTACACCTTC. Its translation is CASSLGDRVVYGYTF.

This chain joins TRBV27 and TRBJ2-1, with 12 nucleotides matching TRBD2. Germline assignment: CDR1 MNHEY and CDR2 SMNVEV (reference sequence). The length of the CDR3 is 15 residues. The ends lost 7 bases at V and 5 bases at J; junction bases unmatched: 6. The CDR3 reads CASKSSGRAHNEQFF. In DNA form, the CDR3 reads TGTGCCAGCAAGTCTAGCGGGAGGGCACACAATGAGCAGTTCTTC.

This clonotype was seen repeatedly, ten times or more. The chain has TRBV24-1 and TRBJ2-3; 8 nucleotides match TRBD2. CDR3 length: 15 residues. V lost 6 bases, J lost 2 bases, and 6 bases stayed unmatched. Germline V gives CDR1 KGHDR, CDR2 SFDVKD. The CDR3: CATSSPAGATDTQYF. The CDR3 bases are TGTGCCACCAGTTCACCAGCGGGGGCCACAGATACGCAGTATTTT.

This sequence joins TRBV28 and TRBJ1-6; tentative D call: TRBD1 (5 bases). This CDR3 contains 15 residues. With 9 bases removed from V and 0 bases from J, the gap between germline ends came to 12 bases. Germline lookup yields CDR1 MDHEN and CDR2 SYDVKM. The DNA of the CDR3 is TGTGCCAGTAGCGGGGGGAGCTCCTATAATTCACCCCTCCACTTT. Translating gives CASSGGSSYNSPLHF.

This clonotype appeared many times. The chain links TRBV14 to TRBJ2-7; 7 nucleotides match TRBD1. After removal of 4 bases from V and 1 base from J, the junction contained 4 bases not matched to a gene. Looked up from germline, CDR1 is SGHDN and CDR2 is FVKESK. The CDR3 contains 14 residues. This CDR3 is CASSRQGQSYEQYF. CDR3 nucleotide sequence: TGTGCCAGCAGCCGTCAGGGACAGTCCTACGAGCAGTACTTC.

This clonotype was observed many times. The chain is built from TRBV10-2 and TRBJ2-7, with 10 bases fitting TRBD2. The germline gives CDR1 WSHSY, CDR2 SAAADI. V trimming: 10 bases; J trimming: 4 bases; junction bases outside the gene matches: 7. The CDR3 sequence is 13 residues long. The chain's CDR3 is CATTLAGGYEQYF. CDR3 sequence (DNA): TGCGCCACCACCTTAGCGGGAGGTTACGAGCAGTACTTC.

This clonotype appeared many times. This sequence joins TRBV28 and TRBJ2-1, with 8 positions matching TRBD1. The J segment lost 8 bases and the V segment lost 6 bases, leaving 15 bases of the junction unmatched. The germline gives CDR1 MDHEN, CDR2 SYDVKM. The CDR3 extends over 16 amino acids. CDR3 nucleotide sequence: TGTGCCAGCAGACCAATCGTCGGACAGGGCATGTATGAGCAGTTCTTC. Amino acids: CASRPIVGQGMYEQFF.

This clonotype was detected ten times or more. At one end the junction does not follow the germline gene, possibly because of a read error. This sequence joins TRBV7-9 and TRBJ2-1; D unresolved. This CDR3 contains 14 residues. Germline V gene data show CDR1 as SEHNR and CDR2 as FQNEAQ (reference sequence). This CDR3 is CASSPQSSYHEQFF. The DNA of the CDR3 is TGTGCCAGCAGCCCCCAAAGTAGCTACCATGAGCAGTTCTTC.

For the CDR3, the DNA is TGTGCCAGCACCCCCCACAGTACCGGGGAGCTGTTTTTT. Protein product: CASTPHSTGELFF. This chain connects TRBV28 to TRBJ2-2; D ambiguous. V dropped 7 bases and J dropped 5 bases, with 11 bases sitting between them. This CDR3 is 13 amino acids long. The germline gives CDR1 MDHEN, CDR2 SYDVKM.

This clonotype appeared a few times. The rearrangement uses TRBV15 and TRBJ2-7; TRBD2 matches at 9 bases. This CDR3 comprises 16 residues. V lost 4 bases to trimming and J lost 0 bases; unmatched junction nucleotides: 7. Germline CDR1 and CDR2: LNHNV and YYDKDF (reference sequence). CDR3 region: CATSTRGGLASYEQYF. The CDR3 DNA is TGTGCCACCAGCACGCGGGGGGGATTAGCCTCCTACGAGCAGTACTTC.

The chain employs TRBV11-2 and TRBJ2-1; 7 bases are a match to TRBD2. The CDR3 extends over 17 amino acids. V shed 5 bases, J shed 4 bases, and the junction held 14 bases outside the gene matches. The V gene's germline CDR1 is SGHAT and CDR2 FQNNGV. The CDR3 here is CASSPGLSGRVYNEQFF. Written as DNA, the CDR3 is TGTGCCAGCAGCCCGGGACTATCGGGGAGAGTATACAATGAGCAGTTCTTC.

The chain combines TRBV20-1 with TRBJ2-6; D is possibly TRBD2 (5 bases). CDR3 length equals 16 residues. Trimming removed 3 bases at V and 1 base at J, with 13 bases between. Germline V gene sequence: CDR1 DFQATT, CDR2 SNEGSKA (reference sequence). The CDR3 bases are TGCAGTGCTAGGACCCCTTGGAGGTCTGGGGCCAACGTCCTGACTTTC. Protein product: CSARTPWRSGANVLTF.

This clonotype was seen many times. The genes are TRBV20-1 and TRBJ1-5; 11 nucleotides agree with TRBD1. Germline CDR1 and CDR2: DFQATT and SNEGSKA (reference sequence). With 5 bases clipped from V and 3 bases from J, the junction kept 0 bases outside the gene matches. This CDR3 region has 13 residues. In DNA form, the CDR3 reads TGCAGTGCTGGACAGGGGGCCAATCAGCCCCAGCATTTT. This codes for CSAGQGANQPQHF.

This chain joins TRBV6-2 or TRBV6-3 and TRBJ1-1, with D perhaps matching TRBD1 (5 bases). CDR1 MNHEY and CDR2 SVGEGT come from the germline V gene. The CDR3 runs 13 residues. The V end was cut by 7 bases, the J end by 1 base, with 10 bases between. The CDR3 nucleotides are TGTGCCAGCACTTGGGGGGGGAACACTGAAGCTTTCTTT. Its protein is CASTWGGNTEAFF.

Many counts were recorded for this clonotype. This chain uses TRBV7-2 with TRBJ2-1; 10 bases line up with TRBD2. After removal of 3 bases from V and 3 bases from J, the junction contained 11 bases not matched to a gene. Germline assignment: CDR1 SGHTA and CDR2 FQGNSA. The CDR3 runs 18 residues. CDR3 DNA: TGTGCCAGCAGCTTTCATTCTAGCGGGAGTCCCTTCTACAATGAGCAGTTCTTC. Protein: CASSFHSSGSPFYNEQFF.

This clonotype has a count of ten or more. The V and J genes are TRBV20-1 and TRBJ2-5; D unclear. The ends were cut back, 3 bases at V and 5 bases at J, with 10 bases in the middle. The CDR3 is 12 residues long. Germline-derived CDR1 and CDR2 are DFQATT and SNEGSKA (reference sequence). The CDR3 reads CSARRGVETQYF. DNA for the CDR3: TGCAGTGCTAGGCGAGGAGTGGAGACCCAGTACTTC.

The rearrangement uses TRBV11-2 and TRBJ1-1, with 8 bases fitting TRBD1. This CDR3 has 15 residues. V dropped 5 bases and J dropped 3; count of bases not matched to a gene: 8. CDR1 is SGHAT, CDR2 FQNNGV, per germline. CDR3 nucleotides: TGTGCCAGCAGCCCATACAGGGGGGAATACACTGAAGCTTTCTTT. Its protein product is CASSPYRGEYTEAFF. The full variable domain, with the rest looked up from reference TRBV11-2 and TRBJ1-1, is EAGVAQSPRYKIIEKRQSVAFWCNPISGHATLYWYQQILGQGPKLLIQFQNNGVVDDSQLPKDRFSAERLKGVDSTLKIQPAKLEDSAVYLCASSPYRGEYTEAFFGQGTRLTVV.